This section outlines one T cell receptor beta chain sequence together with its context. The sample originates from a study of blood T cell repertoires in COVID-19. Study-wide background: COVID-19 samples collected from the United States, Italy and Spain covered acute and convalescent phases. In each case, the material was cDNA or gDNA derived from T cells, B-cell-depleted T cells, or PBMCs.

Source study methods: Reference gene primer amplification gave estimated nucleated cell counts. Here immunoSEQ multiplex PCR was the method, and the copy in TCRdb shows in-frame clones only, minus some. V, J and clone size are taken as reported in that table, and D and trimming were inferred from the DNA itself. The profile shows 23,000 or so clones, approximately 85% of them singletons. The J segment lost 0 bases and the V segment lost 4 bases, leaving 5 bases of the junction unmatched. The CDR3 is 15 amino acids. Germline values: CDR1 SGHAT, CDR2 FQNNGV. The receptor's source is a human donor with active COVID-19. The donor label of this sample is uncertain. Sequencing was carried out using peripheral blood. The chain carries TRBV11-2 and TRBJ1-2; TRBD1 matches at 7 bases. CDR3 in amino acids: CASSSLRGSNYGYTF. Here the CDR3 DNA reads TGTGCCAGCAGCTCTCTCAGGGGGTCTAACTATGGCTACACCTTC. Combining the CDR3 with reference TRBV11-2 and TRBJ1-2 gives the whole variable domain EAGVAQSPRYKIIEKRQSVAFWCNPISGHATLYWYQQILGQGPKLLIQFQNNGVVDDSQLPKDRFSAERLKGVDSTLKIQPAKLEDSAVYLCASSSLRGSNYGYTFGSGTRLTVV.